These 10 T cell receptor beta chains share one sample of origin, sequenced in a study of tumor and adjacent non-tumor tissue in lung cancer. The library came from three nested PCR rounds adapted from ARM-PCR protocols. TCRdb re-called the multiplex PCR reads through MiXCR, storing one row per CDR3 protein. This table holds roughly 45,000 distinct CDR3 sequences, 60% found once. No cell sorting was done before RNA was extracted from the tissue. More than 3 cm separated this lung sample from the edge of the tumor. Material for sequencing was distant non-tumor lung tissue. Receptors originate from a man aged 45-65 years with non-small cell lung cancer.

This clonotype showed up just a few times. The chain has TRBV5-6 and TRBJ2-5; D uncertain. This CDR3 spans 16 amino acids. Trimming removed 0 bases at V and 9 bases at J, with 21 bases between. Germline V gives CDR1 SGHDT, CDR2 YYEEEE. The CDR3: CASSLEQNWNHEAQYF. As DNA, the CDR3 is TGTGCCAGCAGCTTGGAACAGAACTGGAATCATGAGGCCCAGTACTTC.

On this clonotype itself: It may be a read error: a sequence one base away is much more abundant. The chain links TRBV27 to TRBJ2-7, with TRBD1 matching 7 bases. This CDR3 region has 14 residues. In germline, CDR1 is MNHEY, CDR2 SMNVEV (reference sequence). The CDR3 DNA sequence: TGTGCCAGCAGTGGACAGGAGAGCTCCTACGGGCAGTACTTC. Its protein product is CASSGQESSYGQYF.

J is TRBJ2-7 and V is TRBV11-2; a weak D match, TRBD2 (5 bases). Deletions cut 7 bases from V and 6 bases from J, with 22 bases between. Germline CDR1 SGHAT, CDR2 FQNNGV. This CDR3 region has 15 residues. The CDR3 DNA reads TGTGCCAGCACCTTCTCAATGTGGGAGCCCAGCGAGCAGTACTTC. It specifies CASTFSMWEPSEQYF.

A note on this clonotype: One end of the junction fails to match germline, which may point to a read error. The rearrangement uses TRBV6-6 and TRBJ1-6; D not resolved. The CDR3 consists of 17 residues. CDR1 and CDR2 from the germline V gene are MNHNY and SVGAGI (reference sequence). The CDR3 reads CASSYYEASSYNSPLHF. Here the CDR3 DNA reads TGTGCCAGCAGTTACTATGAGGCGAGCTCCTACAATTCACCCCTCCACTTT.

The rearrangement links TRBV19 to TRBJ1-2; D might be TRBD1 (5 bases). In germline, CDR1 is LNHDA, CDR2 SQIVND (reference sequence). The V and J ends lost 4 bases and 8 bases respectively, with 8 bases between them. This CDR3 spans 11 amino acids. The CDR3 nucleotides are TGTGCCAGTAGTAATACAGGCGGCTACACCTTC. Encoded protein: CASSNTGGYTF. Supplemented by reference TRBV19 and TRBJ1-2, the full variable domain reads DGGITQSPKYLFRKEGQNVTLSCEQNLNHDAMYWYRQDPGQGLRLIYYSQIVNDFQKGDIAEGYSVSREKKESFPLTVTSAQKNPTAFYLCASSNTGGYTFGSGTRLTVV.

The chain combines TRBV24-1 with TRBJ2-1; D possibly corresponds to TRBD1 (6 bases). Trimming removed 2 bases at V and 7 bases at J, with 14 bases between. The CDR3 totals 15 residues. Germline V lookup: CDR1 KGHDR, CDR2 SFDVKD. Here the CDR3 reads CATSDSLGQINEQFF. DNA of the CDR3: TGTGCCACCAGTGATTCCCTCGGACAGATAAATGAGCAGTTCTTC.

Remarks on this clonotype: A junction end diverges from the germline sequence, so it may reflect a read error. The chain employs TRBV29-1 and TRBJ2-2; D is ambiguous. The CDR3 is 13 amino acids. The germline gives CDR1 SQVTM, CDR2 ANQGSEA. The CDR3 region has the DNA TGCAGTGTACGGACGGGTAACATCGGGGAGCTGTTTTTT. Protein sequence: CSVRTGNIGELFF.

With respect to this clonotype: At one end the junction does not follow the germline gene, possibly because of a read error. The V call is TRBV16, the J call TRBJ1-5, with D tentatively TRBD1 (5 bases). The length of the CDR3 is 13 residues. Germline V gives CDR1 KGHSY, CDR2 FQNENV. The CDR3 region is CASSGQENQPQHF. Written as DNA, the CDR3 is TGTGCCAGCAGCGGACAAGAAAATCAGCCCCAACATTTT. Using reference TRBV16 and TRBJ1-5 for the parts outside the CDR3, the full variable domain is GEEVAQTPKHLVRGEGQKAKLYCAPIKGHSYVFWYQQVLKNEFKFLISFQNENVFDETGMPKERFSAKCLPNSPCSLEIQATKLEDSAVYFCASSGQENQPQHFGDGTRLSIL.

Details on this clonotype: At one of its ends the junction is not consistent with the germline gene, which may arise from a read error. V is TRBV29-1 and J is TRBJ2-3, with a possible D match to TRBD2 (5 bases). Germline loops: CDR1 SQVTM, CDR2 ANQGSEA. This CDR3 region has 10 residues. The CDR3 reads CSVVQHTQCF. CDR3 DNA: TGTAGCGTTGTCCAACATACGCAGTGTTTT.

Notes on this clonotype: A much larger clone is a single base away; this may be a read error. V and J are TRBV12-3 or TRBV12-4 and TRBJ1-2; weak D call: TRBD1 (6 bases). The V end lost 4 bases, the J end lost 4 bases, and 16 bases lay between the germline ends. CDR3 length equals 15 residues. The CDR3 DNA reads as TGTGCCAGCAGTTCCAAGAGGGGGGGGGGCTATGGCTACACCTTC. It yields the protein CASSSKRGGGYGYTF.